The clone carrying this T cell receptor beta chain has only one observation. Its antigen remains unknown. A universal primer site was added by template switching, and unique molecular identifiers were carried by the cDNA. TCRdb redid the calling of the 5' RACE reads with MiXCR, one entry per CDR3 protein. The sample shows 1.5 million to 2 million distinct CDR3 sequences, less than 35% of them seen only once. The sample is drawn from a study of identical twins. General observations from the study: Analyses of zero insertions could, in part, be confounded by invariant MAIT and iNKT cells.

The length of the CDR3 is 16 residues. V was cut by 8 bases and J by 0 bases, with 17 bases left in between. Donors were all healthy Caucasians. The clonotype was recovered from a newborn girl in good health. Source material: cord blood. The chain carries TRBV12-3 or TRBV12-4 and TRBJ1-3; D perhaps matches TRBD1 (6 bases). CDR3 in amino acids: CASGLTGLGSGNTIYF. DNA of the CDR3: TGTGCCAGCGGCTTAACAGGGTTGGGCTCTGGAAACACCATATATTTT.